The source of this T cell receptor beta chain is a study of blood T cell repertoires in COVID-19. About the study: From T cells, B-cell-depleted T cells, or PBMCs came the material, which was cDNA or gDNA.

The V segment lost 5 bases and the J segment 3 bases; nucleotides outside the gene matches: 3. Germline V gene lookup returns CDR1 SGHVS and CDR2 FNYEAQ. This CDR3 has 13 residues. This clone was seen more than once but under ten times. The same CDR3 is also encoded by other DNA sequences in this sample. Per the study methods: Scientists estimated how many nucleated cells there were by amplifying reference gene primers. Here immunoSEQ multiplex PCR was the method, and the copy in TCRdb shows in-frame clones only, minus some. The V and J calls and clone size are taken from that table; D and trimming were inferred from the DNA. The top ten hold about 2.4% of the sample, which has roughly 150,000 clones, around 85% seen once.

Source material: peripheral blood. The J gene is TRBJ2-7, the V gene TRBV7-6; TRBD1 agrees at 8 bases. The receptor was isolated from a woman aged 70-85 years with acute or convalescent COVID-19. The CDR3 region has the DNA TGTGCCAGCAGCGGACAGGGAGTCTACGAGCAGTACTTC. This sequence encodes CASSGQGVYEQYF.